This record looks at one T cell receptor (beta chain) sequence and its context. The source of the sample is a study of blood T cell repertoires in COVID-19. Per the original data handling: For nucleated cells, counts were estimated from reference gene primer amplification. TCRdb's copy holds only in-frame clones and misses some; the assay was immunoSEQ multiplex PCR. That table supplies the V and J calls and clone size; D and trimming were determined from the DNA. Seen here are 300,000 to 450,000 clones, about 87% observed once, and the top ten hold about 10%. The clonotype comes from a woman aged 25 to 39 with COVID-19, enrolled during active disease. Material for sequencing was peripheral blood.

CDR3: CASSSPGGATGELFF. The CDR3 nucleotides read TGTGCCAGCAGTTCCCCCGGTGGGGCCACCGGGGAGCTGTTTTTT. This chain links TRBV28 with TRBJ2-2, with a weak D call TRBD1 (5 bases). CDR3 length equals 15 residues. CDR1 is MDHEN, CDR2 SYDVKM, per germline. Trimming took off 4 bases at V and 4 bases at J, with 13 bases between the two ends.